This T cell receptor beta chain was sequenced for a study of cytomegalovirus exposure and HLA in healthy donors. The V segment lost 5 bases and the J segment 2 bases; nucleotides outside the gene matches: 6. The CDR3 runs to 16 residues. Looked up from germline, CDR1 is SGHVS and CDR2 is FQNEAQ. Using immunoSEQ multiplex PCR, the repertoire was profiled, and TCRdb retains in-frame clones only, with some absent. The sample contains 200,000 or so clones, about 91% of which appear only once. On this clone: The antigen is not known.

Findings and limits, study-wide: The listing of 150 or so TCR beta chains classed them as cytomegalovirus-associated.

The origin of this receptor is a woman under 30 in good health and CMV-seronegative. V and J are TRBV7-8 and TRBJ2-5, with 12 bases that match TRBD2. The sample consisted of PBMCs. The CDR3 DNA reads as TGTGCCAGCAGCCTATCTAGCGGGAGGGGGCAAGAGACCCAGTACTTC. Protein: CASSLSSGRGQETQYF.